These 20 T cell receptor beta chains were all obtained from the same sample, sequenced in a study of T cells in Graves' hyperthyroidism and ophthalmopathy. Regions amplified from RNA transcripts were the TCR beta CDR3 regions. TCR CDR3 regions were first amplified by RT-PCR with HTBI primers. Each CDR3 protein is one row after TCRdb ran MiXCR on the multiplex PCR reads. Of about 380,000 distinct CDR3 sequences in the sample, approximately 18% were seen once. Material: blood. The source is a man younger than 35 with Graves' ophthalmopathy.

This clonotype was recorded many times. The chain employs TRBV6-1 and TRBJ2-3, with 12 bases aligning to TRBD1. CDR1 and CDR2 from the germline V gene are MNHNS and SASEGT. With 6 bases clipped from V and 2 bases from J, the junction kept 3 bases outside the gene matches. The CDR3 is 15 amino acids. The CDR3 spells CASSGTGGVTDTQYF. The CDR3 nucleotides read TGTGCCAGCAGCGGGACAGGGGGCGTCACAGATACGCAGTATTTT.

The chain uses TRBV9 and TRBJ2-3, with D possibly matching TRBD2 (5 bases). Germline loops: CDR1 SGDLS, CDR2 YYNGEE. V lost 3 bases, J lost 4 bases, and 9 bases lay in between. CDR3 length equals 13 residues. The CDR3 DNA sequence: TGTGCCAGCAGCGGTAGAGGGCCAGATACGCAGTATTTT. It encodes CASSGRGPDTQYF.

This clonotype appeared many times. The chain links TRBV4-2 to TRBJ1-1; D gene uncertain. V was trimmed by 0 bases and J by 5 bases, leaving 7 bases between them. CDR1 is LGHNA and CDR2 is YNFKEQ in the germline V gene. This CDR3 has 13 amino acids. Here the CDR3 DNA reads TGTGCCAGCAGCCAAGAAATGGGGACTGAAGCTTTCTTT. Residues: CASSQEMGTEAFF.

Many counts were recorded for this clonotype. This CDR3 reads CASSLASGTEAFF. DNA for the CDR3: TGCGCCAGCAGCTTGGCCTCAGGTACTGAAGCTTTCTTT. This rearrangement joins TRBV5-1 to TRBJ1-1; D gene ambiguous. With 0 bases removed from V and 5 bases from J, the gap between germline ends came to 8 bases. This CDR3 comprises 13 residues. The germline V gene encodes CDR1 SGHRS and CDR2 YFSETQ.

The rearrangement joins TRBV4-1 to TRBJ1-1; tentative D call: TRBD1 (5 bases). From germline, CDR1 is MGHRA and CDR2 YSYEKL. The V and J ends lost 2 bases and 10 bases respectively, with 11 bases between them. The CDR3 spans 12 residues. This chain's CDR3 is CASSQWGKVAFF. The DNA of the CDR3 is TGCGCCAGCAGCCAATGGGGGAAGGTAGCTTTCTTT.

The table lists this clonotype with a count of one. One end of the junction is discordant with germline, which a read error may explain. This chain connects TRBV11-1 to TRBJ1-1, with TRBD1 as a possible D gene (5 bases). The CDR3 has 14 residues. Per the germline V gene, CDR1 is SGHAT and CDR2 is FQDESV (reference sequence). The CDR3 region has the DNA TGCGCCAGCAGCCAAGTGGACACGCGGACTGAAGCTTTCTTT. It codes for CASSQVDTRTEAFF.

This clonotype was observed at least ten times. The DNA of the CDR3 is TGTGCCAGCAGTCCCATCGTAAATGAGCAGTTCTTC. Its protein is CASSPIVNEQFF. This chain links TRBV28 with TRBJ2-1; D unclear. Germline V CDR1 and CDR2: MDHEN, SYDVKM. Trimming cost V 5 bases and J 7 bases, with 9 bases left between them. This CDR3 region has 12 residues.

A few counts support this clonotype. CDR3 DNA sequence: TGCAGTGGACTAGCGACGAACACCGGGGAGCTGTTTTTT. Its translation is CSGLATNTGELFF. This sequence joins TRBV20-1 and TRBJ2-2, with TRBD2 matching 8 bases. Germline V gene data show CDR1 as DFQATT and CDR2 as SNEGSKA (reference sequence). The CDR3 spans 13 residues. V lost 7 bases to trimming and J lost 0 bases; unmatched junction nucleotides: 1.

The V and J genes are TRBV19 and TRBJ1-5, with D perhaps TRBD1 (6 bases). Germline CDR1 and CDR2: LNHDA and SQIVND (reference sequence). The CDR3 sequence is 14 residues long. V was clipped by 6 bases and J by 2 bases, with 11 bases between them. The CDR3 region is CASRGGGGNQPQHF. For the CDR3, the DNA is TGTGCCAGTAGGGGGGGCGGGGGCAATCAGCCCCAGCATTTT.

The chain recombines TRBV20-1 with TRBJ2-3; 9 nucleotides agree with TRBD2. CDR1 is DFQATT, CDR2 SNEGSKA, per germline (reference sequence). Losses at the gene ends were 5 bases for V and 3 bases for J; bases not matched to a gene: 6. The CDR3 length is 14 residues. CDR3 loop: CSAPVSGRTDTQYF. CDR3 DNA: TGCAGTGCTCCGGTTAGCGGGAGAACAGATACGCAGTATTTT.

The table lists this clonotype with many counts. The CDR3 sequence is CSVEGEWAGVLDNEQFF. The CDR3 DNA follows: TGCAGCGTTGAGGGGGAATGGGCGGGGGTTCTTGACAATGAGCAGTTCTTC. The chain recombines TRBV29-1 with TRBJ2-1; 7 nucleotides line up with TRBD2. The CDR3 is 17 amino acids. Trimming removed 3 bases from V and 5 bases from J; junction bases left unmatched: 16. Germline V gene data show CDR1 as SQVTM and CDR2 as ANQGSEA.

This clonotype was counted many times. The chain uses TRBV10-3 and TRBJ1-1; D is uncertain. CDR3 length equals 14 residues. CDR1 is ENHRY and CDR2 is SYGVKD in the germline V gene. Trimming shortened V by 2 bases and J by 5 bases, and 12 bases separated the two germline ends. The CDR3 loop reads CAISESLKRTEAFF. The CDR3 DNA reads TGTGCCATCAGTGAGAGTTTAAAAAGGACTGAAGCTTTCTTT.

The table lists this clonotype with many counts. The CDR3 loop reads CASSSDLDRGRTEAFF. CDR3 sequence (DNA): TGCGCCAGCAGCTCGGACCTGGACAGGGGGCGGACTGAAGCTTTCTTT. The chain links TRBV5-1 to TRBJ1-1, with TRBD1 matching 11 bases. CDR3 length equals 16 residues. The junction had 9 bases not matched to a gene; V was cut back by 3 bases and J by 5 bases. Germline V gene lookup returns CDR1 SGHRS and CDR2 YFSETQ.

This chain uses TRBV5-1 with TRBJ2-1; perhaps D is TRBD1 or TRBD2 (5 bases each). CDR3 length: 16 residues. The V and J ends lost 0 bases and 2 bases respectively, with 12 bases between them. Per the germline V gene, CDR1 is SGHRS and CDR2 is YFSETQ. The CDR3 loop reads CASSLVPGPPYNEQFF. In DNA, the CDR3 is TGCGCCAGCAGCTTGGTCCCGGGACCACCCTACAATGAGCAGTTCTTC.

The rearrangement joins TRBV2 to TRBJ1-3; 7 positions match TRBD1. The CDR3 extends over 13 amino acids. Germline CDR1 is SNHLY and CDR2 is FYNNEI. Trimming at V came to 3 bases and at J to 4 bases, leaving 0 bases not matched to a gene. CDR3 residues: CASSEDRGNTIYF. The CDR3, as DNA: TGTGCCAGCAGTGAGGACAGGGGAAACACCATATATTTT.

This chain uses TRBV19 with TRBJ1-6; 7 bases fit TRBD1. This CDR3 region has 15 residues. From germline, CDR1 is LNHDA and CDR2 SQIVND (reference sequence). Trimming cost V 3 bases and J 7 bases; bases outside gene matches: 6. The CDR3 sequence is CASSIDREGNSPLHF. CDR3 nucleotide sequence: TGTGCCAGTAGTATCGACAGGGAGGGGAATTCACCCCTCCACTTT.

This clonotype showed up many times. J is TRBJ2-3 and V is TRBV20-1; TRBD2 is a possible D gene (6 bases). Looked up from germline, CDR1 is DFQATT and CDR2 is SNEGSKA (reference sequence). The CDR3 totals 17 residues. Trimming took 5 bases from V and 2 from J, leaving 23 bases between them. In DNA form, the CDR3 reads TGCAGTGCTCCTCCGGGCGGGGCCCCGTTACCCACAGATACGCAGTATTTT. Translating gives CSAPPGGAPLPTDTQYF.

The sample holds many counts of this clonotype. The chain has TRBV3-1 and TRBJ1-1, with 7 positions matching TRBD1. The junction had 13 bases not matched to a gene; V was cut back by 4 bases and J by 5 bases. This CDR3 spans 16 amino acids. Germline loops: CDR1 LGHDT, CDR2 YNNKEL (reference sequence). This CDR3 reads CASSPGFGQALTEAFF. The CDR3 DNA reads TGTGCCAGCAGCCCAGGATTCGGACAGGCATTGACTGAAGCTTTCTTT.

This clonotype came up many times. The chain couples TRBV12-3 or TRBV12-4 to TRBJ1-1, with a tentative D call TRBD1 (5 bases). The V end lost 5 bases, the J end lost 6 bases, and 16 bases lay between the germline ends. The CDR3 spans 14 residues. CDR3 loop: CASSQGVGSPEAFF. DNA for the CDR3: TGTGCCAGCAGTCAAGGGGTTGGTTCTCCTGAAGCTTTCTTT.

The genes are TRBV7-9 and TRBJ1-3; a possible D gene is TRBD1 (5 bases). Germline lookup yields CDR1 SEHNR and CDR2 FQNEAQ (reference sequence). Trimming took off 3 bases at V and 0 bases at J, with 12 bases between the two ends. This CDR3 is built from 16 residues. The CDR3 here is CASSFPGGNSGNTIYF. CDR3 DNA sequence: TGTGCCAGCAGCTTCCCCGGGGGGAACTCTGGAAACACCATATATTTT.